Below, one T cell receptor (beta chain) is given with its context. Antigen specificity is unknown. The data were taken from a study of OX40 agonist ivuxolimab in advanced cancers. Study results and limitations: CD8+ T cells (on average) carried more expanded clones than CD4+ T cells.

TCRdb's table, derived via immunoSEQ multiplex PCR, lists solely in-frame clones and lacks some. Among fewer than 85,000 clones listed, 89% were seen once. The CDR3 has 14 residues. Deletions cut 0 bases from V and 7 bases from J, with 13 bases between. Germline CDR1 reads KGHSH; CDR2 reads LQKENI. The source is an adult with an advanced solid tumor such as melanoma, head and neck, liver or kidney cancer. The chain couples TRBV18 to TRBJ2-7; D is unclear. The sequences come from CD4+ or CD8+ T cells sorted from blood, collected in a trial of the OX40 agonist ivuxolimab. This CDR3 is CASSPPGLLGEQYF. In nucleotides, the CDR3 is TGTGCCAGCTCACCACCGGGTCTCTTAGGGGAGCAGTACTTC.